Following are 21 T cell receptor beta chains from one sample sequenced in a study of post-analysis software for immune sequencing data. Study-level results: In patients, a few TRBV segments were more frequent than in controls, with TRBV5-6, TRBV5-1 and TRBV20-1 among them.

Unique molecular identifiers tagged the TCR beta cDNA libraries. MiXCR, applied by TCRdb to the PCR reads, yields one record per CDR3 protein. Among approximately 730,000 distinct CDR3 sequences listed, roughly 30% were seen once. Their specific antigens are unknown. Sequenced: blood. All receptors derive from a girl aged 10 to 17 with multiple sclerosis.

The chain combines TRBV11-2 with TRBJ1-2, with TRBD1 matching 8 bases. Germline CDR1 and CDR2: SGHAT and FQNNGV. The trim removed 5 bases at V and 3 bases at J, leaving 5 bases unmatched. CDR3 length: 14 residues. Written as DNA, the CDR3 is TGTGCCAGCAGCATACTGACAGGGGACTATGGCTACACCTTC. Translated: CASSILTGDYGYTF.

This clonotype showed up just a few times. The V call is TRBV5-1, the J call TRBJ2-1, with TRBD2 matching over 8 bases. V dropped 2 bases and J dropped 2; count of bases not matched to a gene: 3. The germline V gene has CDR1 SGHRS and CDR2 YFSETQ. The CDR3 has 15 amino acids. CDR3 in DNA: TGCGCCAGCAGCTTTAGCGGGAACGCCTACAATGAGCAGTTCTTC. This codes for CASSFSGNAYNEQFF.

The gene calls are TRBV2 and TRBJ2-1; D uncertain. Germline-derived CDR1 and CDR2 are SNHLY and FYNNEI. The CDR3 covers 12 residues. V was pared by 11 bases and J by 5 bases, with 13 bases between. This CDR3 is CALWSGDNEQFF. CDR3 bases: TGTGCCTTATGGTCTGGGGACAATGAGCAGTTCTTC. Full variable domain (missing parts from reference TRBV2 and TRBJ2-1): EPEVTQTPSHQVTQMGQEVILRCVPISNHLYFYWYRQILGQKVEFLVSFYNNEISEKSEIFDDQFSVERPDGSNFTLKIRSTKLEDSAMYFCALWSGDNEQFFGPGTRLTVL.

The gene calls are TRBV29-1 and TRBJ2-7, with TRBD2 matching over 9 bases. Trimming took 5 bases from V and 6 from J; bases not matched to a gene: 8. The length of the CDR3 is 13 residues. The V gene's germline CDR1 is SQVTM and CDR2 ANQGSEA. CDR3 residues: CSVLVAGVGEQYF. CDR3 in DNA: TGCAGCGTTTTGGTAGCGGGAGTTGGCGAGCAGTACTTC.

Details on this clonotype: At one boundary the junction diverges from the germline segment, which might be a read error. The rearrangement links TRBV6-2 or TRBV6-3 to TRBJ2-4, with TRBD1 matching 8 bases. Germline V lookup: CDR1 MNHEY, CDR2 SVGEGT. The CDR3 contains 15 residues. CDR3 loop: CANSPQGTGRNIQYF. CDR3 in DNA: TGTGCCAACAGTCCACAGGGGACAGGCCGAAACATTCAGTACTTC.

This clonotype was found a few times. The rearrangement uses TRBV4-3 and TRBJ1-1; no definite D call. V was clipped by 0 bases and J by 14 bases, with 22 bases between them. The CDR3 is 15 residues long. Germline V gene lookup returns CDR1 LGHNA and CDR2 YSLEER. The CDR3 protein is CASSQEVWTTPRHFF. The DNA for the CDR3 is TGCGCCAGCAGCCAAGAGGTTTGGACGACACCACGCCACTTCTTT.

This clonotype showed up just once. The rearrangement links TRBV5-1 to TRBJ2-7, with D possibly matching TRBD2 (6 bases). Between the trimmed V and J ends, which lost 1 base and 5 bases, there was a span of 16 bases. The germline CDR1 and CDR2 sequences are SGHRS and YFSETQ. The length of the CDR3 is 15 residues. CDR3 in amino acids: CASSLSRDSYHEQYF. CDR3 DNA: TGCGCCAGCAGCTTGTCGCGGGACTCTTATCACGAGCAGTACTTC.

This clonotype was counted at least ten times. In DNA, the CDR3 is TGTGCCAGCAGCGATACGGGCCGAGCCAAAAACATTCAGTACTTC. Protein product: CASSDTGRAKNIQYF. The chain has TRBV7-2 and TRBJ2-4; unclear D gene. CDR1 and CDR2 (germline): SGHTA, FQGNSA. The V end was cut by 5 bases, the J end by 0 bases, with 11 bases between. This CDR3 has 15 residues. The full variable domain, rest sourced from reference TRBV7-2 and TRBJ2-4, is GAGVSQSPSNKVTEKGKDVELRCDPISGHTALYWYRQSLGQGLEFLIYFQGNSAPDKSGLPSDRFSAERTGGSVSTLTIQRTQQEDSAVYLCASSDTGRAKNIQYFGAGTRLSVL.

The chain has TRBV20-1 and TRBJ1-5; weak D call: TRBD1 (6 bases). The CDR3 sequence is 14 residues long. The V and J ends lost 2 bases and 6 bases respectively, with 14 bases between them. The germline V gene has CDR1 DFQATT and CDR2 SNEGSKA (reference sequence). This chain's CDR3 is CSARRSDSGQPQHF. In DNA form, the CDR3 reads TGCAGTGCTAGACGTTCGGACAGCGGTCAGCCCCAGCATTTT.

Only a few counts were recorded for this clonotype. The J gene is TRBJ2-7, the V gene TRBV7-9; unclear D gene. Trimming left V 4 bases short and J 0 bases short, with 7 bases between. Looked up from germline, CDR1 is SEHNR and CDR2 is FQNEAQ (reference sequence). CDR3 length: 13 amino acids. The CDR3 sequence: CASSWAGSYEQYF. For the CDR3, the DNA is TGTGCCAGCAGCTGGGCCGGCTCCTACGAGCAGTACTTC.

This clonotype was detected only a few times. The chain links TRBV5-1 to TRBJ2-7; D perhaps matches TRBD1 (6 bases). The CDR3 is made up of 14 amino acids. The V end was cut by 0 bases, the J end by 4 bases, with 11 bases between. In germline, CDR1 is SGHRS, CDR2 YFSETQ. Here the CDR3 reads CASSLAGTPYEQYF. Here the CDR3 DNA reads TGCGCCAGCAGCTTGGCCGGGACACCTTACGAGCAGTACTTC.

This clonotype has a handful of counts. The chain couples TRBV20-1 to TRBJ2-5; D is uncertain. V was pared by 1 base and J by 2 bases, with 11 bases between. The CDR3 runs 14 residues. Looked up from germline, CDR1 is DFQATT and CDR2 is SNEGSKA (reference sequence). CDR3 residues: CSARVRHAQETQYF. For the CDR3, the DNA is TGCAGTGCTAGAGTGCGACACGCACAAGAGACCCAGTACTTC.

A remark on this clonotype: Because the CDR3 is missing its conserved closing phenylalanine or tryptophan, this is likely a read error. This sequence joins TRBV6-6 and TRBJ1-2, with D maybe TRBD1 (5 bases). This CDR3 has 15 amino acids. V was clipped by 2 bases and J by 2 bases, with 12 bases between them. Germline CDR1 MNHNY, CDR2 SVGAGI (reference sequence). CDR3 DNA sequence: TGTGCCAGCAGTTACAAGGACACTGGCAACTATGGCTACACCTTA. Translating it yields CASSYKDTGNYGYTL.

This clonotype was counted between two and nine times. V usage is TRBV5-1 and J usage is TRBJ2-5; D may be TRBD2 (5 bases). CDR3 length: 15 amino acids. V was pared by 4 bases and J by 5 bases, with 18 bases between. Germline loops: CDR1 SGHRS, CDR2 YFSETQ. CDR3 sequence reads: CASSNYDSRRETQYF. CDR3 bases: TGCGCCAGCAGCAATTATGACTCCCGGAGGGAGACCCAGTACTTC.

The chain uses TRBV20-1 and TRBJ2-7; D remains unclear. Trimming removed 3 bases at V and 0 bases at J, with 15 bases between. Germline V gives CDR1 DFQATT, CDR2 SNEGSKA (reference sequence). The CDR3 consists of 15 residues. CDR3 loop: CSASLLAVSSYEQYF. CDR3 nucleotide sequence: TGCAGTGCTAGTCTTTTGGCAGTCAGCTCCTACGAGCAGTACTTC.

The chain uses TRBV27 and TRBJ1-2; the match to TRBD1 covers 7 bases. V shed 6 bases, J shed 7 bases, and the junction held 14 bases outside the gene matches. The germline V gene has CDR1 MNHEY and CDR2 SMNVEV (reference sequence). This CDR3 has 15 residues. In DNA, the CDR3 is TGTGCCAGCAGCCCGCGACCACAGGGGAGGATTGGCTACACCTTC. Its translation: CASSPRPQGRIGYTF.

As for this clonotype: Possible read error: a much larger clone is one base away. The chain employs TRBV10-3 and TRBJ2-5; D may be TRBD1 or TRBD2 (5 bases each). V was cut by 7 bases and J by 5 bases, with 14 bases left in between. CDR1 ENHRY and CDR2 SYGVKD come from the germline V gene. This CDR3 is 13 amino acids long. The CDR3 DNA follows: TGTGCCATCAATACGGGACCGGGGGAGACCCAGTACTTC. It yields the protein CAINTGPGETQYF.

CDR3 sequence reads: CSAGGKDAGRYNEQFF. The DNA of the CDR3 is TGCAGTGCTGGCGGGAAGGACGCGGGGCGTTACAATGAGCAGTTCTTC. The chain combines TRBV20-1 with TRBJ2-1; weak D call: TRBD2 (6 bases). V was cut by 5 bases and J by 4 bases, with 21 bases left in between. This CDR3 is 16 amino acids long. Germline lookup yields CDR1 DFQATT and CDR2 SNEGSKA (reference sequence).

CDR3 coding DNA: TGTGCCAGCAGCTTCTACAGGAATGATAATGAAAAACTGTTTTTT. Protein product: CASSFYRNDNEKLFF. The V and J genes are TRBV5-6 and TRBJ1-4; weak D call: TRBD1 (5 bases). V was trimmed by 2 bases and J by 4 bases, leaving 12 bases between them. The CDR3 is 15 residues long. CDR1 and CDR2 (germline): SGHDT, YYEEEE.

The chain combines TRBV10-2 with TRBJ2-1, with 7 bases identical to TRBD2. The germline gives CDR1 WSHSY, CDR2 SAAADI. The CDR3 totals 13 residues. V trimming: 6 bases; J trimming: 4 bases; junction bases outside the gene matches: 3. DNA for the CDR3: TGCGCCAGCAGGTCGGGGGGTTACAATGAGCAGTTCTTC. Translated: CASRSGGYNEQFF.

V gene TRBV20-1 combines with J gene TRBJ2-5; D not certain. This CDR3 is built from 13 residues. The V gene's germline CDR1 is DFQATT and CDR2 SNEGSKA (reference sequence). The V end lost 4 bases, the J end lost 3 bases, and 12 bases lay between the germline ends. CDR3 DNA: TGCAGTGCTAATGGTAACGGTGAAGAGACCCAGTACTTC. It specifies CSANGNGEETQYF.